A single sample is the source of the 16 T cell receptor beta chains below, sequenced in a study of OX40 agonist ivuxolimab in advanced cancers. Libraries were prepared by immunoSEQ multiplex PCR; TCRdb keeps only in-frame clonotypes and omits some of them. The data show 50,000 to 85,000 clones, 85% seen once. The material was CD4+ or CD8+ T cells sorted from blood, obtained in a trial of the OX40 agonist ivuxolimab. These TCRs come from an adult with an advanced solid tumor such as melanoma, head and neck, liver or kidney cancer.

The V and J genes are TRBV5-4 and TRBJ2-4, with TRBD1 identical over 8 bases. The CDR3 runs to 14 residues. CDR1 is SGHNT and CDR2 is YYREEE in the germline V gene (reference sequence). The J segment lost 7 bases and the V segment lost 2 bases, leaving 5 bases of the junction unmatched. CDR3 residues: CASSFGQGRNIQYF. The CDR3 bases are TGTGCCAGCAGCTTCGGACAGGGAAGGAACATTCAGTACTTC. The variable domain in full, completed from reference TRBV5-4 and TRBJ2-4, reads ETGVTQSPTHLIKTRGQQVTLRCSSQSGHNTVSWYQQALGQGPQFIFQYYREEENGRGNFPPRFSGLQFPNYSSELNVNALELDDSALYLCASSFGQGRNIQYFGAGTRLSVL.

Written as DNA, the CDR3 is TGTGCCAGCAGCAATTTAAATGAGCAGTTCTTC. It encodes CASSNLNEQFF. The chain has TRBV7-2 and TRBJ2-1; D remains unclear. Germline lookup yields CDR1 SGHTA and CDR2 FQGNSA. Deletions cut 5 bases from V and 7 bases from J, with 6 bases between. This CDR3 spans 11 amino acids.

This clone was counted only a few times. The chain has TRBV10-2 and TRBJ1-6; D is unclear. Trimming shortened V by 8 bases and J by 10 bases, and 15 bases separated the two germline ends. CDR1 is WSHSY and CDR2 is SAAADI in the germline V gene. The CDR3 spans 13 residues. CDR3: CASYLKAGSPLHF. The CDR3 DNA is TGCGCCAGCTACTTGAAAGCGGGGTCACCCCTCCACTTT.

The rearrangement joins TRBV5-1 to TRBJ1-5, with D perhaps TRBD1 (5 bases). Trimming pared 0 bases from V and 1 base from J, leaving 8 bases between. The V gene's germline CDR1 is SGHRS and CDR2 YFSETQ. This CDR3 spans 15 amino acids. The CDR3 is CASSLAGVSNQPQHF. CDR3 coding DNA: TGCGCCAGCAGCTTGGCGGGGGTGAGCAATCAGCCCCAGCATTTT.

The V gene is TRBV11-2, the J gene TRBJ2-7, with D hard to call. CDR3 size: 13 residues. The V and J ends lost 5 bases and 4 bases respectively, with 12 bases between them. Germline CDR1 is SGHAT and CDR2 is FQNNGV. CDR3 sequence (DNA): TGTGCCAGCAGCCTAACGGGTGGGTACGAGCAGTACTTC. It encodes CASSLTGGYEQYF. The full variable domain, completed using reference TRBV11-2 and TRBJ2-7, is EAGVAQSPRYKIIEKRQSVAFWCNPISGHATLYWYQQILGQGPKLLIQFQNNGVVDDSQLPKDRFSAERLKGVDSTLKIQPAKLEDSAVYLCASSLTGGYEQYFGPGTRLTVT.

The rearrangement joins TRBV5-1 to TRBJ2-4; D ambiguous. Germline values: CDR1 SGHRS, CDR2 YFSETQ. The CDR3 length is 14 residues. The V and J ends lost 5 bases and 0 bases respectively, with 9 bases between them. The CDR3 bases are TGCGCCAGCAGAAATATACTAGCCAAAAACATTCAGTACTTC. Translated, it gives CASRNILAKNIQYF.

The V and J genes are TRBV6-5 and TRBJ1-2; D is perhaps TRBD1 (6 bases). V lost 2 bases and J lost 10, with 11 bases in between. Per the germline V gene, CDR1 is MNHEY and CDR2 is SVGAGI. The CDR3 consists of 12 residues. In nucleotides, the CDR3 is TGTGCCAGCAGTTACCTTGACAGGCTCTACACCTTC. This sequence encodes CASSYLDRLYTF.

The chain recombines TRBV20-1 with TRBJ2-3, with D perhaps matching TRBD2 (6 bases). Germline loops: CDR1 DFQATT, CDR2 SNEGSKA (reference sequence). Trimming pared 6 bases from V and 10 bases from J, leaving 14 bases between. This CDR3 is 11 amino acids long. Here the CDR3 reads CSAETSFAQYF. In nucleotides, the CDR3 is TGCAGTGCGGAGACTAGTTTCGCGCAGTATTTT.

V usage is TRBV5-1 and J usage is TRBJ2-1; D might be TRBD2 (6 bases). Germline CDR1 reads SGHRS; CDR2 reads YFSETQ. This CDR3 contains 15 residues. The V gene lost 3 bases and the J gene lost 4 bases, with 14 bases spanning the gap. The CDR3: CASSWGTGMYNEQFF. The CDR3 nucleotides are TGCGCCAGCAGCTGGGGGACTGGGATGTACAATGAGCAGTTCTTC.

CDR3 loop: CASSLVWDTEAFF. The CDR3 nucleotides are TGTGCCAGCAGTTTAGTCTGGGACACTGAAGCTTTCTTT. The chain recombines TRBV28 with TRBJ1-1; D is ambiguous. Trimming removed 2 bases from V and 3 bases from J, with 7 bases in between. The CDR3 runs to 13 residues. Looked up from germline, CDR1 is MDHEN and CDR2 is SYDVKM.

The chain employs TRBV27 and TRBJ2-5; D tentatively fits TRBD1 or TRBD2 (5 bases each). The V end lost 2 bases, the J end lost 5 bases, and 15 bases lay between the germline ends. CDR3 length: 15 residues. CDR1 and CDR2 (germline): MNHEY, SMNVEV (reference sequence). In DNA, the CDR3 is TGTGCCAGCAGTTTAATCGGGGCGGCTATGGAGACCCAGTACTTC. Translation: CASSLIGAAMETQYF.

The chain employs TRBV18 and TRBJ1-6; TRBD1 is a possible D gene (5 bases). This CDR3 is built from 15 residues. CDR1 is KGHSH and CDR2 is LQKENI in the germline V gene. Deletions cut 0 bases from V and 6 bases from J, with 9 bases between. This CDR3 is CASSPPGAGNSPLHF. CDR3 nucleotide sequence: TGTGCCAGCTCACCACCCGGGGCCGGTAATTCACCCCTCCACTTT.

This clone appeared a single time. V is TRBV5-8 and J is TRBJ1-1; D gene ambiguous. V shed 1 base and J shed 4 bases, with 8 bases lying between them. CDR1 is SGHTS and CDR2 is YDEGEE in the germline V gene. CDR3 length: 13 residues. The CDR3 loop is CASSLNRGTEAFF. The CDR3 DNA reads as TGTGCCAGCAGCTTGAATCGGGGCACTGAAGCTTTCTTT.

The chain carries TRBV5-1 and TRBJ1-1, with D possibly TRBD1 on 5 matching bases. V lost 0 bases and J lost 5, with 14 bases in between. The CDR3 runs to 15 residues. CDR1 is SGHRS and CDR2 is YFSETQ in the germline V gene. The CDR3, as DNA: TGCGCCAGCAGCTTGGCGCCAAGGGGCGGGACTGAAGCTTTCTTT. The encoded protein is CASSLAPRGGTEAFF.

The chain joins TRBV28 to TRBJ1-3; D is unclear. The CDR3 totals 17 residues. Per germline, CDR1 MDHEN and CDR2 SYDVKM. The V and J ends lost 2 bases and 3 bases respectively, with 17 bases between them. The CDR3 reads CASSLAPVGSLGNTIYF. The CDR3 DNA reads TGTGCCAGCAGTTTAGCCCCGGTAGGGAGCCTTGGAAACACCATATATTTT.

The V and J genes are TRBV6-6 and TRBJ2-3; TRBD2 aligns across 10 bases. V gave up 6 bases and J gave up 2 bases; unmatched junction bases: 8. The CDR3 extends over 16 amino acids. Per the germline V gene, CDR1 is MNHNY and CDR2 is SVGAGI (reference sequence). The CDR3 bases are TGTGCCAGCAGCCCCATTAGCGGGGGGTACACAGATACGCAGTATTTT. Translated: CASSPISGGYTDTQYF.